The rows below give T cell receptor beta chains drawn from one sample of a study of lymphopenia after photon versus proton radiotherapy. Using immunoSEQ multiplex PCR, the repertoire was profiled, and TCRdb retains in-frame clones only, with some absent. The sample lists roughly 18,000 clones; approximately 84% were seen once. The sequenced sample was peripheral blood, obtained from a patient treated with photon-based radiotherapy. These receptor sequences come from a woman aged 45 to 65 with pancreatic cancer. Each CDR3 is given with its conserved first and last residue. D genes are given only for firm matches. Part of the rows lack a size; the others show once, few, many or a class for expanded clones.

abundance	len	d_gene	j_gene	v_gene	CDR3aa	CDR3nt
NA	18	NA	TRBJ1-4	TRBV19	CASSLKGKRGPTNEKLFF	TGTGCCAGTAGCTTGAAAGGGAAGAGGGGACCAACTAATGAAAAACTGTTTTTT
NA	15	TRBD1	TRBJ1-5	TRBV28	CASSPHRGSNQPQHF	TGTGCCAGCAGTCCCCACAGGGGCAGCAATCAGCCCCAGCATTTT
NA	14	NA	TRBJ2-7	TRBV11-2	CASSTTGLNYEQYF	TGTGCCAGCAGCACCACGGGCCTGAACTACGAGCAGTACTTC
NA	19	TRBD2	TRBJ2-1	TRBV11-2	CASSLGGLAGAGSYNEQFF	TGTGCCAGCAGCTTAGGTGGACTAGCGGGAGCCGGCTCCTACAATGAGCAGTTCTTC
NA	17	NA	TRBJ2-5	TRBV5-4	CASSLVPLQVGQETQYF	TGTGCCAGCAGCTTGGTCCCTCTGCAGGTGGGACAAGAGACCCAGTACTTC
NA	14	TRBD1	TRBJ1-3	TRBV5-4	CASSGTGSGNTIYF	TGTGCCAGCAGCGGGACAGGGTCTGGAAACACCATATATTTT
NA	13	NA	TRBJ2-7	TRBV11-3	CASSLYNGHEQYF	TGTGCCAGCAGCTTATATAACGGCCACGAGCAGTACTTC
NA	16	NA	TRBJ2-1	TRBV19	CASSIDTGTIYNEQFF	TGTGCCAGTAGTATAGATACGGGGACCATCTACAATGAGCAGTTCTTC
NA	15	TRBD1	TRBJ2-7	TRBV27	CASSEGQPGSYEQYF	TGTGCCAGCAGTGAGGGACAGCCTGGCTCCTACGAGCAGTACTTC
NA	16	TRBD1	TRBJ1-3	TRBV9	CASSEDRGLAGNTIYF	TGTGCCAGCAGCGAGGACAGGGGGCTTGCGGGAAACACCATATATTTT
NA	14	NA	TRBJ2-1	TRBV29-1	CSVEEGTLYNEQFF	TGCAGCGTTGAAGAGGGGACACTTTACAATGAGCAGTTCTTC
few	15	NA	TRBJ2-7	TRBV9	CATSGVGTFSYEQYF	TGTGCCACCTCCGGGGTGGGGACCTTCTCCTACGAGCAGTACTTC